This T cell receptor (beta chain) came from a study of blood T cell repertoires in COVID-19. Study information: PBMCs, B-cell-depleted T cells, or T cells were the source of the cDNA or gDNA that made up the material.

In the study's own analysis: The authors estimated nucleated cell counts from reference gene primer amplification. Method: immunoSEQ multiplex PCR; TCRdb's copy keeps in-frame clones and lacks some. The DNA gave D and trimming, while V, J and clone size come from that table. Among around 100,000 clones, roughly 84% were seen once, and the ten largest hold around 3.5%. The origin of this receptor is a man aged 35-49 years with acute or convalescent COVID-19. Sequencing was performed on peripheral blood.

CDR3 sequence reads: CASSRGQSLLNEQYF. CDR3 nucleotide sequence: TGCGCCAGCAGCCGCGGACAGTCCCTCTTGAACGAGCAGTACTTC. The genes are TRBV4-1 and TRBJ2-7, with D perhaps matching TRBD1 (6 bases). V was shortened by 4 bases and J by 5 bases, with 18 bases between the two germline ends. Germline assignment: CDR1 MGHRA and CDR2 YSYEKL. There are 15 residues in the CDR3.